One sample yielded the 4 T cell receptor beta chains listed below, sequenced in a study of preoperative IRX-2 immunotherapy in early breast cancer. Treatment noted: preoperative locoregional IRX-2 cytokine immunotherapy. Generated by immunoSEQ multiplex PCR, the TCRdb table keeps only in-frame clones and is missing some. Among fewer than 40,000 clones listed, over 85% were seen once. This specimen consisted of tumor tissue, obtained after IRX-2 immunotherapy. These receptors originate from a human donor with breast cancer.

The chain is built from TRBV30 and TRBJ1-2; D might be TRBD1 (5 bases). Germline assignment: CDR1 GTSNPN and CDR2 SVGIG (reference sequence). CDR3 length: 15 residues. Trimming pared 1 base from V and 8 bases from J, leaving 20 bases between. CDR3 nucleotides: TGTGCCTGGAGTGCCTATGGCGGGGGGAGGCAGGGCTACACCTTC. Amino acids: CAWSAYGGGRQGYTF.

In nucleotides, the CDR3 is TGTGCCAGCAGTTACTCAAATCCGGGACAGGGTAGTTACGAGCAGTACTTC. The encoded protein is CASSYSNPGQGSYEQYF. The chain employs TRBV6-8 and TRBJ2-7; 9 bases line up with TRBD1. The CDR3 contains 17 residues. V was clipped by 0 bases and J by 4 bases; unmatched bases: 10. CDR1 and CDR2 from the germline V gene are MNHGY and SAAAGT.

The J gene is TRBJ1-2, the V gene TRBV19; a weak D match, TRBD1 (6 bases). This CDR3 comprises 13 residues. The V and J ends lost 9 bases and 2 bases respectively, with 13 bases between them. Per the germline V gene, CDR1 is LNHDA and CDR2 is SQIVND (reference sequence). The CDR3, as DNA: TGTGCCAGCTCAGGGGTTACAAACTATGGCTACACCTTC. Translating gives CASSGVTNYGYTF.

The V gene is TRBV15, the J gene TRBJ1-4, with TRBD1 as a possible D gene (5 bases). Germline V gene sequence: CDR1 LNHNV, CDR2 YYDKDF (reference sequence). V lost 1 base and J 4 bases, leaving 13 bases between the germline ends. The CDR3 is made up of 16 amino acids. CDR3 region: CATSRARDLHNEKLFF. CDR3 coding DNA: TGTGCCACCAGCAGAGCCCGGGACCTCCATAATGAAAAACTGTTTTTT.